This T cell receptor beta chain was profiled in a study of blood T cell repertoires in COVID-19 (dated by TCRdb to 2018 to 2020). For the wider study: Samples from collaborators originated in the United States, Italy and Spain and spanned both the acute and convalescent phases of COVID-19. The material from the prospective study consisted of cDNA or gDNA derived from T cells, B-cell-depleted T cells, or PBMCs. Subjects who had been exposed to COVID-19, were actively infected with it, or had recovered from it provided the deeply sampled blood TCRbeta repertoires that made up the dataset. The repertoires were released in a freely available public database intended as a resource for research on the immune response to SARS-CoV-2. Samples were obtained from the ongoing ImmuneRACE study (first 160 participants) and from about 1,300 subjects provided by 6 global collaborators. The sample metadata nearly always contained a de-identified subject ID, COVID-19 status, age in years and sex. Where HLA class I and class II types were available, the types were taken from metadata supplied by the sample provider, not from assay-based typing.

Beyond this particular receptor, the publication reports: Clinical and demographic metadata were provided uncurated, with the amount varying by source and participant.

From the cysteine up to the phenylalanine, the CDR3 has a length of 14 residues. CDR3 DNA is the only sequence kept; it has 42 bases, read in frame from the first base. As encoded in the germline V gene (reference sequence), CDR1 is DFQATT while CDR2 is SNEGSKA. V loses 3 bases at its end and J loses 1 base; junction bases beyond the gene matches: 3. TCRbeta CDR3 regions were amplified from genomic DNA using the immunoSEQ Assay, a bias-controlled multiplex PCR. For the original study's pipeline: The number of nucleated cells in each sample was estimated by amplification of reference gene primers within the assay. Sequence reads were collapsed and filtered to measure the absolute abundance of every unique TCRbeta CDR3 rearrangement. Productive Simpson clonality was computed per sample as the square root of Simpson's diversity index over productive rearrangements. The table was pulled from immuneACCESS by TCRdb, which kept in-frame rearrangements only. Such tables lose some clones; where checked, under half of the loss comes from unresolved V genes, and the rest has no known cause. V and J calls and clone size are copied from that table; D and trimming were computed from the DNA. This sample has a few hundred thousand clones in its table, and roughly 85% of those were observed once. The ten largest clones add up to around 4.2% of the sample.

Comment on this clone: It lacks a known antigen. No much larger clone exists at a distance of one base, and base qualities are not known.

In the prospective study, participants were about 18 to 89 years old, resided in 20 to 30 geographic areas of the United States, and were enrolled through a virtual design. To assign participants to cohorts, the prospective study relied on clinical history that participants themselves reported in a screening survey and a study questionnaire. In the prospective study, whole blood, serum and a nasopharyngeal or oropharyngeal swab were collected from each participant by mobile phlebotomists. Prospective study participants could optionally give additional blood draws and questionnaires over a roughly two-month period. Before DNA extraction, prospective study blood samples were shipped either frozen or at room temperature.

This TCR was sampled from a woman aged 40 to 49 with acute COVID-19. This receptor chain uses TRBV20-1 and TRBJ2-7; TRBD1 fits 10 bases in the junction. The sample taken for sequencing was PBMCs or T cells enriched from blood (not recorded which). Here is the DNA: TGCAGTGCTAGTAAGGACAGGGGGTCCTACGAGCAGTACTTC. This codes for CSASKDRGSYEQYF.